Following are 29 T cell receptor beta chains from one sample sequenced in a study of OX40 agonist ivuxolimab in advanced cancers. Libraries were built with the immunoSEQ multiplex PCR assay. TCRdb took over this immuneACCESS table, retaining in-frame rearrangements with V and J assigned. Such tables are incomplete; in checked studies, under half of the missing clones stem from an unresolved V gene, and the remainder is unexplained. Within this sample are approximately 25,000 clones, with over 70% of them counted one time only. In total, the top ten clones hold around 13% of the sample. Sequencing was performed on CD4+ or CD8+ T cells sorted from blood, taken in a trial of the OX40 agonist ivuxolimab. The origin of the receptors is an adult with an advanced solid tumor such as melanoma, head and neck, liver or kidney cancer.

This chain joins TRBV30 and TRBJ2-3, with D perhaps being TRBD1 or TRBD2 (5 bases each). The CDR3 spans 14 residues. V was trimmed by 2 bases and J by 6 bases, leaving 15 bases between them. Germline CDR1 reads GTSNPN; CDR2 reads SVGIG (reference sequence). The CDR3 is CAWSKGDPGDTQYF. CDR3 sequence (DNA): TGTGCCTGGAGTAAAGGGGACCCCGGCGATACGCAGTATTTT.

This chain uses TRBV7-9 with TRBJ1-4, with 7 bases aligning to TRBD1. There are 16 residues in the CDR3. J gave up 6 bases and V 0 bases, and 7 bases lay outside the gene matches. Looked up from germline, CDR1 is SEHNR and CDR2 is FQNEAQ (reference sequence). CDR3 sequence (DNA): TGTGCCAGCAGCTTAGCGCCCGACAGGGTCGATGAAAAACTGTTTTTT. This gives the protein CASSLAPDRVDEKLFF.

The rearrangement joins TRBV2 to TRBJ1-2; the match to TRBD1 covers 12 bases. V shed 6 bases, J shed 5 bases, and the junction held 4 bases outside the gene matches. Per the germline V gene, CDR1 is SNHLY and CDR2 is FYNNEI. The CDR3 loop spans 14 amino acids. The CDR3 loop reads CASRGDRGLYGYTF. The CDR3 DNA reads as TGTGCCAGCAGGGGGGACAGGGGGCTATATGGCTACACCTTC.

The V and J genes are TRBV5-1 and TRBJ1-4; D is unresolved. V was pared by 2 bases and J by 3 bases, with 11 bases between. CDR1 is SGHRS, CDR2 YFSETQ, per germline. The CDR3 has 15 residues. The CDR3 protein is CASSLGGQPNEKLFF. Here the CDR3 DNA reads TGCGCCAGCAGCTTAGGAGGTCAACCTAATGAAAAACTGTTTTTT.

V is TRBV2 and J is TRBJ2-3; 8 positions agree with TRBD2. The junction had 11 bases not matched to a gene; V was cut back by 5 bases and J by 4 bases. CDR3 size: 16 residues. The germline V gene has CDR1 SNHLY and CDR2 FYNNEI. CDR3 amino acids: CASSLLTGLEADTQYF. In DNA, the CDR3 is TGTGCCAGCAGTTTATTAACGGGACTAGAAGCAGATACGCAGTATTTT.

This clone was counted once. V is TRBV18 and J is TRBJ2-4; tentative D call: TRBD2 (5 bases). The CDR3 sequence is 13 residues long. V lost 6 bases and J 2 bases, leaving 8 bases between the germline ends. CDR1 is KGHSH and CDR2 is LQKENI in the germline V gene. The CDR3 sequence: CASSPGTKNIQYF. The CDR3 DNA sequence: TGTGCCAGCTCCCCCGGGACCAAAAACATTCAGTACTTC. The full variable domain, in which reference TRBV18 and TRBJ2-4 provide the parts outside the CDR3, is NAGVMQNPRHLVRRRGQEARLRCSPMKGHSHVYWYRQLPEEGLKFMVYLQKENIIDESGMPKERFSAEFPKEGPSILRIQQVVRGDSAAYFCASSPGTKNIQYFGAGTRLSVL.

This clone was detected a few times. The V call is TRBV19, the J call TRBJ1-5; perhaps TRBD1 as D (5 bases). V lost 5 bases to trimming and J lost 2 bases, with 10 bases between them. The CDR3 covers 14 residues. CDR1 is LNHDA, CDR2 SQIVND, per germline (reference sequence). The CDR3 loop is CASSEGWGNQPQHF. CDR3 nucleotides: TGTGCCAGTAGTGAGGGGTGGGGCAATCAGCCCCAGCATTTT.

The CDR3, as DNA: TGTGCCAGTACCCCGACGGGGGGGGCAGGGACTGAAGCTTTCTTT. Translated: CASTPTGGAGTEAFF. The chain employs TRBV19 and TRBJ1-1, with a weak D call TRBD1 (6 bases). V dropped 7 bases and J dropped 5 bases, with 20 bases sitting between them. In germline, CDR1 is LNHDA, CDR2 SQIVND (reference sequence). The CDR3 has 15 residues.

This sequence joins TRBV18 and TRBJ1-5; D not resolved. This CDR3 has 16 amino acids. Trimming pared 2 bases from V and 0 bases from J, leaving 11 bases between. The germline V gene has CDR1 KGHSH and CDR2 LQKENI. As DNA, the CDR3 is TGTGCCAGCTCACCAGGCCGGGATCTTAGCAATCAGCCCCAGCATTTT. It translates to CASSPGRDLSNQPQHF.

The CDR3 DNA follows: TGTGCCAGCAGTGAAGGGATGGTGGGAAATCAGCCCCAGCATTTT. Amino acids: CASSEGMVGNQPQHF. The chain combines TRBV25-1 with TRBJ1-5; D gene uncertain. Germline CDR1 is MGHDK and CDR2 is SYGVNS. This CDR3 region has 15 residues. V lost 2 bases and J lost 4, with 12 bases in between.

This chain uses TRBV6-4 with TRBJ1-6; D remains unclear. V lost 3 bases and J 6 bases, leaving 6 bases between the germline ends. The CDR3 covers 13 residues. CDR1 MRHNA and CDR2 SNTAGT come from the germline V gene. CDR3 residues: CASSERGNSPLHF. The CDR3 DNA follows: TGTGCCAGCAGTGAACGGGGTAATTCACCCCTCCACTTT.

The rearrangement joins TRBV12-5 to TRBJ2-7; the D gene could be TRBD1 or TRBD2 (5 bases each). The germline V and J ends were trimmed by 1 base and 3 bases, with 19 bases remaining between them. Germline CDR1 and CDR2: LGHNT and FRNRAP. There are 17 residues in the CDR3. CDR3 nucleotides: TGTGCTAGTGGTTTGGACCAGGGAGCGCTAGGTCACTACGAGCAGTACTTC. This codes for CASGLDQGALGHYEQYF.

The rearrangement uses TRBV7-2 and TRBJ1-5; D gene ambiguous. This CDR3 spans 15 amino acids. Germline-derived CDR1 and CDR2 are SGHTA and FQGNSA. Deletions cut 0 bases from V and 11 bases from J, with 17 bases between. In DNA form, the CDR3 reads TGTGCCAGCAGCTTAGCGCGCTCAATACGCGGGACCCAGCATTTT. It is translated as CASSLARSIRGTQHF.

As concerns this clone: The same CDR3 also results from other DNA sequences found in this sample. The chain recombines TRBV5-1 with TRBJ2-7; TRBD1 matches at 8 bases. Losses at the gene ends were 0 bases for V and 5 bases for J; bases not matched to a gene: 7. CDR3 length: 15 residues. Germline CDR1 SGHRS, CDR2 YFSETQ. The CDR3 nucleotides are TGCGCCAGCAGCTTGGAACAGGGGGGTTGGGACGAGCAGTACTTC. Translating gives CASSLEQGGWDEQYF.

The chain joins TRBV29-1 to TRBJ1-1; D uncertain. Trimming took 4 bases from V and 6 from J, leaving 12 bases between them. The CDR3 runs to 12 residues. CDR1 and CDR2 (germline): SQVTM, ANQGSEA. CDR3 in amino acids: CSVGHAWAEAFF. Here the CDR3 DNA reads TGCAGCGTTGGACATGCCTGGGCTGAAGCTTTCTTT. The full variable domain, with the rest looked up from reference TRBV29-1 and TRBJ1-1, is SAVISQKPSRDICQRGTSLTIQCQVDSQVTMMFWYRQQPGQSLTLIATANQGSEATYESGFVIDKFPISRPNLTFSTLTVSNMSPEDSSIYLCSVGHAWAEAFFGQGTRLTVV.

The J gene is TRBJ1-5, the V gene TRBV7-8; tentatively, D is TRBD1 (5 bases). V lost 3 bases and J 7 bases, leaving 10 bases between the germline ends. The germline V gene has CDR1 SGHVS and CDR2 FQNEAQ. The CDR3 length is 13 residues. The CDR3 here is CASSLLQEQPQHF. CDR3 nucleotides: TGTGCCAGCAGCTTGCTACAGGAACAGCCCCAGCATTTT.

The rearrangement uses TRBV4-1 and TRBJ2-7, with unresolved D. From germline, CDR1 is MGHRA and CDR2 YSYEKL. The CDR3 has 16 residues. Trimming removed 2 bases at V and 6 bases at J, with 20 bases between. The CDR3 DNA follows: TGCGCCAGCAGCCAACTGACGTCAGAAAACCTGGGCGAGCAGTACTTC. Translated: CASSQLTSENLGEQYF.

This clone showed up just a few times. The V call is TRBV7-9, the J call TRBJ2-7; perhaps TRBD2 as D (7 bases). CDR3 length equals 14 residues. The V and J ends lost 11 bases and 0 bases respectively, with 17 bases between them. Germline CDR1 and CDR2: SEHNR and FQNEAQ (reference sequence). CDR3 amino acids: CAVPRGANSYEQYF. The CDR3 DNA follows: TGTGCCGTTCCCCGGGGGGCCAACTCCTACGAGCAGTACTTC. Full variable domain (rest looked up from reference TRBV7-9 and TRBJ2-7): DTGVSQNPRHKITKRGQNVTFRCDPISEHNRLYWYRQTLGQGPEFLTYFQNEAQLEKSRLLSDRFSAERPKGSFSTLEIQRTEQGDSAMYLCAVPRGANSYEQYFGPGTRLTVT.

CDR3 sequence: CASSIGSAEAFF. Here the CDR3 DNA reads TGTGCCAGCAGTATAGGGAGTGCTGAAGCTTTCTTT. The V and J genes are TRBV6-5 and TRBJ1-1; D is unresolved. Trimming removed 5 bases at V and 6 bases at J, with 10 bases between. Looked up from germline, CDR1 is MNHEY and CDR2 is SVGAGI. The CDR3 has 12 residues.

The V gene is TRBV5-5, the J gene TRBJ2-7; unclear D gene. From germline, CDR1 is SGHKS and CDR2 YYEKEE (reference sequence). The V end was cut by 2 bases, the J end by 5 bases, with 11 bases between. The CDR3 loop spans 13 amino acids. The CDR3 DNA is TGTGCCAGCAGCTTCAAGGGATCCCACGAGCAGTACTTC. Its translation is CASSFKGSHEQYF.

The chain joins TRBV4-1 to TRBJ1-2, with D perhaps matching TRBD1 (5 bases). Germline CDR1 and CDR2: MGHRA and YSYEKL. CDR3 length: 15 residues. V dropped 4 bases and J dropped 4 bases, with 16 bases sitting between them. The CDR3 DNA reads TGCGCCAGCAGCCCCTGGGACCGCGACCTCTATGGCTACACCTTC. This translates into CASSPWDRDLYGYTF.

The V call is TRBV5-1, the J call TRBJ1-1; 7 bases match TRBD1. Germline V CDR1 and CDR2: SGHRS, YFSETQ. The CDR3 contains 15 residues. V gave up 0 bases and J gave up 2 bases; unmatched junction bases: 4. CDR3: CASSLGQGGNTEAFF. DNA for the CDR3: TGCGCCAGCAGCTTGGGACAGGGAGGAAACACTGAAGCTTTCTTT.

The CDR3 DNA reads as TGCGCCAGCAGCCCCGGGCCGAAACTACCCCTCCACTTT. Residues: CASSPGPKLPLHF. The V and J genes are TRBV10-2 and TRBJ1-6, with D unclear. The CDR3 length is 13 residues. Trimming took 6 bases from V and 12 from J, leaving 15 bases between them. CDR1 is WSHSY, CDR2 SAAADI, per germline.

The rearrangement joins TRBV5-1 to TRBJ2-2; TRBD1 matches 11 bases. The CDR3 has 19 residues. V shed 6 bases and J 6 bases; nucleotides not matched to a gene: 19. Germline V gives CDR1 SGHRS, CDR2 YFSETQ. This CDR3 is CASTRRWTGGTSGAGELFF. The CDR3 DNA reads as TGCGCCAGCACCCGAAGATGGACAGGGGGCACCTCTGGGGCCGGGGAGCTGTTTTTT.

The rearrangement links TRBV18 to TRBJ1-3; D ambiguous. Germline assignment: CDR1 KGHSH and CDR2 LQKENI. V lost 3 bases and J lost 9, with 12 bases in between. The CDR3 is 13 residues long. CDR3 residues: CASSPNREGTIYF. The CDR3 nucleotides are TGTGCCAGCTCACCCAATCGTGAGGGCACCATATATTTT.

Points on this clone: The junction departs from the called germline gene at one end, perhaps through a read error. The chain combines TRBV14 with TRBJ1-1; tentative D call: TRBD1 (5 bases). Germline CDR1 is SGHDN and CDR2 is FVKESK. The CDR3 length is 15 residues. CDR3 DNA sequence: TGTGCCAGCAGACAAGTCGGGGGGTTGAACACTGAAGCTTTCTTT. Its protein is CASRQVGGLNTEAFF.

This clone was counted once. V usage is TRBV5-4 and J usage is TRBJ2-3; D is ambiguous. In germline, CDR1 is SGHNT, CDR2 YYREEE (reference sequence). The CDR3 totals 13 residues. Trimming took 0 bases from V and 4 from J, leaving 6 bases between them. CDR3 in amino acids: CASSLDIPDTQYF. CDR3 sequence (DNA): TGTGCCAGCAGCTTGGATATTCCAGATACGCAGTATTTT.

The chain carries TRBV6-5 and TRBJ1-2; D may be TRBD1 (6 bases). Germline V gene data show CDR1 as MNHEY and CDR2 as SVGAGI. Trimming took off 0 bases at V and 2 bases at J, with 10 bases between the two ends. The CDR3 is 15 amino acids. Here the CDR3 reads CASSYSRQANYGYTF. CDR3 DNA: TGTGCCAGCAGTTACTCTCGACAGGCCAACTATGGCTACACCTTC.

This chain uses TRBV5-1 with TRBJ2-7; TRBD2 is a possible D gene (5 bases). This CDR3 has 16 amino acids. Germline CDR1 reads SGHRS; CDR2 reads YFSETQ. V gave up 0 bases and J gave up 7 bases, with 20 bases separating them. Here the CDR3 reads CASSLEGRPPSGEQYF. The CDR3, as DNA: TGCGCCAGCAGCTTGGAGGGCAGGCCTCCTTCGGGGGAGCAGTACTTC.